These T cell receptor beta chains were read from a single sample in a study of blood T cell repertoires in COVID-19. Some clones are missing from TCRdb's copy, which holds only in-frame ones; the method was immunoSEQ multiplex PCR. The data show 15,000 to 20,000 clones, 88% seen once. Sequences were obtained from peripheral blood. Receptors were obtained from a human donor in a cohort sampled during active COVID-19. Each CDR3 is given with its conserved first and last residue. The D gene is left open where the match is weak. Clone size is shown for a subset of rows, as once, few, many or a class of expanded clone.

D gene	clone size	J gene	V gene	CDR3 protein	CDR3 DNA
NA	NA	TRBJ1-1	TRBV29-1	CSVEDRGTEAFF	TGCAGCGTTGAGGATAGGGGCACTGAAGCTTTCTTT
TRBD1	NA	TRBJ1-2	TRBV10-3	CAISEWTGVGYTF	TGTGCCATCAGTGAATGGACAGGGGTGGGCTACACCTTC
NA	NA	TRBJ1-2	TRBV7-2	CASSLALWDTYGYTF	TGTGCCAGCAGCTTAGCGCTTTGGGACACCTATGGCTACACCTTC
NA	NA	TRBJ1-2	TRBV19	CASSITRYGYTF	TGTGCCAGTAGTATAACGCGGTATGGCTACACCTTC
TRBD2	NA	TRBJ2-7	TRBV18	CASSRGGYEQYF	TGTGCCAGCTCACGGGGGGGTTACGAGCAGTACTTC
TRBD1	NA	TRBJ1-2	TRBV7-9	CASSFYMAGTENYGYTF	TGTGCCAGCAGCTTTTATATGGCCGGGACAGAGAACTATGGCTACACCTTC
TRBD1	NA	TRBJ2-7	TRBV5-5	CASSLITGGTSYEQYF	TGTGCCAGCAGCCTTATTACAGGGGGCACCTCCTACGAGCAGTACTTC
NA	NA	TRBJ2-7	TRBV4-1	CASSQVQDSYEQYF	TGCGCCAGCAGCCAAGTTCAGGACTCCTACGAGCAGTACTTC
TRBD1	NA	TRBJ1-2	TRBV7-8	CASSSSGTGGSYGYTF	TGTGCCAGCAGCTCCTCCGGGACAGGGGGCAGCTATGGCTACACCTTC
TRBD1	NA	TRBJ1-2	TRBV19	CASAGQGANYGYTF	TGTGCCAGTGCCGGACAGGGAGCTAACTATGGCTACACCTTC
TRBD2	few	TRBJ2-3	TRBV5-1	CASRPFAGGTDTQYF	TGCGCCAGCAGACCTTTTGCGGGGGGGACAGATACGCAGTATTTT
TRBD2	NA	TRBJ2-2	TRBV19	CASSSTSAGVGTGELFF	TGTGCCAGTAGTTCCACCTCAGCGGGGGTAGGCACCGGGGAGCTGTTTTTT
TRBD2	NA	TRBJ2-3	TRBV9	CASSVGGGSDTQYF	TGTGCCAGCAGCGTAGGCGGGGGGTCGGATACGCAGTATTTT
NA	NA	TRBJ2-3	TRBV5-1	CASSLVRESGTDTQYF	TGCGCCAGCAGCTTGGTGCGGGAAAGCGGCACAGATACGCAGTATTTT
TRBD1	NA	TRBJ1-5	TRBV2	CASSATGDSNQPQHF	TGTGCCAGCAGTGCGACAGGGGATAGCAATCAGCCCCAGCATTTT
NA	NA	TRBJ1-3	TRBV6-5	CASRGAANTIYF	TGTGCCAGCAGGGGAGCAGCGAACACCATATATTTT
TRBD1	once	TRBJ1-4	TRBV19	CASSTNPGTGGNEKLFF	TGTGCCAGTAGTACCAACCCCGGGACAGGGGGTAATGAAAAACTGTTTTTT
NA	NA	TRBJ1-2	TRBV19	CASSKDGLGGDGYTF	TGTGCCAGTAGTAAGGACGGCTTAGGGGGGGATGGCTACACCTTC
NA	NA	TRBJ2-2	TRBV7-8	CASSRDGTGELFF	TGTGCCAGCAGCCGAGACGGTACCGGGGAGCTGTTTTTT
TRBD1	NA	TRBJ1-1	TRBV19	CASRIRDRLDEAFF	TGTGCCAGTAGGATTAGGGACAGGCTAGATGAAGCTTTCTTT
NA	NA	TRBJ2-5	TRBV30	CAWSVGQRETQYF	TGTGCCTGGAGTGTCGGACAGCGAGAGACCCAGTACTTC
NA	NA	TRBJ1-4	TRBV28	CASSLSRVGRGAEKLFF	TGTGCCAGCAGTTTATCCAGAGTGGGCAGGGGCGCTGAAAAACTGTTTTTT
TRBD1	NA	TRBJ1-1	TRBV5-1	CASSLAGQGDEAFF	TGCGCCAGCAGCTTGGCGGGACAGGGTGACGAAGCTTTCTTT
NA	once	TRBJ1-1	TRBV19	CASVQGRKNTEAFF	TGTGCCAGCGTTCAGGGGCGGAAGAACACTGAAGCTTTCTTT
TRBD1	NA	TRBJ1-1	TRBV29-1	CSVLRDRATEAFF	TGCAGCGTCCTCCGGGACAGGGCCACTGAAGCTTTCTTT
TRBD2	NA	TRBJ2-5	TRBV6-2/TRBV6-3	CASSVGGLKETQYF	TGTGCCAGCAGCGTCGGGGGGTTAAAAGAGACCCAGTACTTC
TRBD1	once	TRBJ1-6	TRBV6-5	CASSYSKGQGGPLHF	TGTGCCAGCAGTTACTCTAAGGGACAGGGGGGACCCCTCCACTTT